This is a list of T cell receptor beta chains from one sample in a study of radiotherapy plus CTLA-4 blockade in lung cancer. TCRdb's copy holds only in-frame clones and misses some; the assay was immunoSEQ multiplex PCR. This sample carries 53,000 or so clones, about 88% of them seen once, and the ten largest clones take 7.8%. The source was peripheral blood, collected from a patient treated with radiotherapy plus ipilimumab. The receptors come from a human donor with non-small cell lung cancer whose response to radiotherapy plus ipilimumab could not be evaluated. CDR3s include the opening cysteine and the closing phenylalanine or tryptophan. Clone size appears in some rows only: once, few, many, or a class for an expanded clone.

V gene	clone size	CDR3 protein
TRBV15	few	CATMTGYDEKLFF
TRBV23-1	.	CANSQGPRDEKLFF
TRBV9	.	CASSVGTGAIDTQYF
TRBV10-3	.	CAISESWGTGSQPQHF
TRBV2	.	CASSADRNTEAFF
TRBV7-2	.	CASSSWAGGGEQFF
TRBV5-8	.	CASAWAQETQYF
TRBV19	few	CASSIASGLEQYF
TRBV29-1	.	CSVGQDSSGNTIYF
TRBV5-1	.	CASSFGLAGGPRVQETQYF
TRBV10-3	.	CAIRWTNSEEQYF
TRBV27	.	CASSGQGLSSPLHF
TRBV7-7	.	CASSPGLAGGWETQYF
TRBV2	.	CASSIRASGGTDTQYF
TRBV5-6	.	CASSFTSGGPKNIQYF
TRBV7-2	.	CASSVDRGANYGYTF
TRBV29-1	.	CSVARQYGEKLFF
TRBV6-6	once	CASSYPKDEQYF
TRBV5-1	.	CASSTDREQYF
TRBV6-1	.	CASSQESLGSNEQFF
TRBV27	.	CASSFLIHGGYSPLHF
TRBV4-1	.	CASSQDSGRRYQETQYF
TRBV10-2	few	CASSSGTGLKLFF